This entry lists 26 T cell receptor beta chains sequenced from one sample in a study of beta chain features in type 1 diabetes. Study-wide points: Researchers report that Type 1 diabetes patients had moderately but significantly shorter TCRB CDR3s across all four CD4+ subsets.

Expressed TCRB transcripts were sequenced because the isolated RNA had all been reverse transcribed beforehand. Here immunoSEQ multiplex PCR was the method, and the copy in TCRdb shows in-frame clones only, minus some. The sample lists roughly 280,000 clones; approximately 25% were seen once. No antigen has been identified for these receptors. The sample taken for sequencing was naive CD4+ T cells from blood. The receptors come from a woman younger than 45 with type 1 diabetes.

This chain links TRBV2 with TRBJ1-1, with 7 bases identical to TRBD1. Germline trimming cut 8 bases from V and 1 base from J; bases unmatched to any gene: 4. Germline lookup yields CDR1 SNHLY and CDR2 FYNNEI. The CDR3 sequence is 13 residues long. The CDR3 coding sequence is TGTGCCAGCGCTGGACAGGCGAACACTGAAGCTTTCTTT. Translating gives CASAGQANTEAFF.

This clone appeared a single time. V gene TRBV5-6 combines with J gene TRBJ2-3; D ambiguous. Germline V lookup: CDR1 SGHDT, CDR2 YYEEEE. Trimming removed 0 bases from V and 4 bases from J, with 9 bases in between. The length of the CDR3 is 14 residues. This CDR3 is CASSLGLVADTQYF. The DNA for the CDR3 is TGTGCCAGCAGCTTGGGGCTAGTAGCAGATACGCAGTATTTT.

V gene TRBV2 combines with J gene TRBJ1-4, with D perhaps TRBD1 (5 bases). Germline-derived CDR1 and CDR2 are SNHLY and FYNNEI. This CDR3 is 14 amino acids long. V lost 2 bases, J lost 7 bases, and 11 bases lay in between. The CDR3 DNA reads as TGTGCCAGCAGTGAATCGGACACGCTTGAAAAACTGTTTTTT. Its translation is CASSESDTLEKLFF. The full variable domain, completed using reference TRBV2 and TRBJ1-4, is EPEVTQTPSHQVTQMGQEVILRCVPISNHLYFYWYRQILGQKVEFLVSFYNNEISEKSEIFDDQFSVERPDGSNFTLKIRSTKLEDSAMYFCASSESDTLEKLFFGSGTQLSVL.

This chain joins TRBV6-5 and TRBJ2-1; D gene ambiguous. Trimming removed 5 bases at V and 8 bases at J, with 13 bases between. CDR1 is MNHEY and CDR2 is SVGAGI in the germline V gene. The CDR3 extends over 13 amino acids. This CDR3 is CASSAFYEDEQFF. The CDR3 DNA reads as TGTGCCAGCAGTGCCTTCTATGAGGATGAGCAGTTCTTC.

This clone was picked up a small number of times. The chain couples TRBV4-2 to TRBJ1-1, with 8 nucleotides matching TRBD1. The CDR3 extends over 15 amino acids. Germline V lookup: CDR1 LGHNA, CDR2 YNFKEQ. The V segment lost 1 base and the J segment 4 bases; nucleotides outside the gene matches: 5. In DNA, the CDR3 is TGTGCCAGCAGCCAAGTCGGACAGGGAGGCACTGAAGCTTTCTTT. It specifies CASSQVGQGGTEAFF.

This chain links TRBV29-1 with TRBJ2-5; 7 nucleotides agree with TRBD2. The trim removed 6 bases at V and 3 bases at J, leaving 7 bases unmatched. Germline V gene lookup returns CDR1 SQVTM and CDR2 ANQGSEA. The CDR3 totals 13 residues. Written as DNA, the CDR3 is TGCAGCGTGAACGGACTAGAAGAAGAGACCCAGTACTTC. This translates into CSVNGLEEETQYF.

The count of this clone is one. The chain is built from TRBV6-5 and TRBJ2-7; tentative D call: TRBD2 (5 bases). V was shortened by 6 bases and J by 10 bases, with 16 bases between the two germline ends. The CDR3 is 12 amino acids. Germline-derived CDR1 and CDR2 are MNHEY and SVGAGI. DNA for the CDR3: TGTGCCAGCAGCCCTTCGGGAATCGGACAGTACTTC. This translates into CASSPSGIGQYF.

This clone was found a few times. V and J are TRBV20-1 and TRBJ2-5; D is perhaps TRBD1 (5 bases). CDR1 is DFQATT and CDR2 is SNEGSKA in the germline V gene (reference sequence). The CDR3 has 11 amino acids. With 5 bases removed from V and 7 bases from J, the gap between germline ends came to 11 bases. Here the CDR3 reads CSAPFQGTQYF. The CDR3 DNA reads TGCAGTGCTCCCTTCCAGGGGACCCAGTACTTC.

The V and J genes are TRBV2 and TRBJ2-3; maybe TRBD2 (5 bases). Per germline, CDR1 SNHLY and CDR2 FYNNEI. V lost 4 bases and J 2 bases, leaving 13 bases between the germline ends. This CDR3 has 15 residues. The CDR3, as DNA: TGTGCCAGCAGTGGGTTGAGCGGATTCACAGATACGCAGTATTTT. It codes for CASSGLSGFTDTQYF.

In this sample, this clone turned up a few times. The chain recombines TRBV29-1 with TRBJ2-1; 8 nucleotides align to TRBD2. The CDR3 is made up of 15 amino acids. The J segment lost 9 bases and the V segment lost 8 bases, leaving 18 bases of the junction unmatched. In germline, CDR1 is SQVTM, CDR2 ANQGSEA. The CDR3 protein is CSLGETGGVGFEQFF. CDR3 in DNA: TGCAGCCTAGGGGAGACGGGAGGGGTGGGTTTTGAGCAGTTCTTC.

The chain has TRBV14 and TRBJ1-3; D not certain. In germline, CDR1 is SGHDN, CDR2 FVKESK. V lost 1 base and J 0 bases, leaving 13 bases between the germline ends. The CDR3 spans 17 residues. The DNA for the CDR3 is TGTGCCAGCAGCCAAGTACGTAGCGGTACCTCTGGAAACACCATATATTTT. Translation: CASSQVRSGTSGNTIYF.

This clone was detected a few times. The chain couples TRBV5-1 to TRBJ2-1, with D perhaps TRBD2 (6 bases). Trimming removed 4 bases from V and 6 bases from J, with 14 bases in between. The CDR3 spans 14 residues. Germline V gene lookup returns CDR1 SGHRS and CDR2 YFSETQ. The CDR3 protein is CASSRSTSVNEQFF. CDR3 DNA: TGCGCCAGCAGCCGGTCGACTAGTGTCAATGAGCAGTTCTTC.

This clone came up a few times. V gene TRBV28 combines with J gene TRBJ1-1; TRBD1 might be the D (6 bases). The CDR3 is 14 residues long. Germline-derived CDR1 and CDR2 are MDHEN and SYDVKM. Trimming removed 7 bases at V and 0 bases at J, with 12 bases between. The CDR3 sequence is CASTTQGMNTEAFF. DNA of the CDR3: TGTGCCAGCACCACCCAGGGGATGAACACTGAAGCTTTCTTT.

The rearrangement uses TRBV15 and TRBJ1-2; D uncertain. The CDR3 is 15 amino acids. The V and J ends lost 1 base and 0 bases respectively, with 9 bases between them. CDR1 and CDR2 from the germline V gene are LNHNV and YYDKDF (reference sequence). Here the CDR3 DNA reads TGTGCCACCAGCAGAGCCCCAGAACCTAACTATGGCTACACCTTC. Its translation is CATSRAPEPNYGYTF.

CDR3 nucleotides: TGCAGCGTTGAGGGACAGAGCTCTGGAAACACCATATATTTT. Translating gives CSVEGQSSGNTIYF. V is TRBV29-1 and J is TRBJ1-3; 7 nucleotides align to TRBD1. Per germline, CDR1 SQVTM and CDR2 ANQGSEA. After removal of 3 bases from V and 0 bases from J, the junction contained 2 bases not matched to a gene. The CDR3 is 14 amino acids.

This CDR3 reads CASSLEQGRNQPQHF. The CDR3 region has the DNA TGTGCCAGCAGCTTAGAGCAAGGGAGGAATCAGCCCCAGCATTTT. The rearrangement uses TRBV7-2 and TRBJ1-5, with unresolved D. Germline values: CDR1 SGHTA, CDR2 FQGNSA. This CDR3 spans 15 amino acids. V was trimmed by 1 base and J by 4 bases, leaving 11 bases between them.

The V and J genes are TRBV11-3 and TRBJ2-2, with 11 nucleotides matching TRBD2. CDR3 length: 16 residues. V gave up 5 bases and J gave up 3 bases; unmatched junction bases: 5. Germline CDR1 SGHNT, CDR2 YENEEA. The CDR3 protein is CASSPPSGRYTGELFF. CDR3 sequence (DNA): TGTGCCAGCAGCCCGCCTAGCGGGAGGTACACCGGGGAGCTGTTTTTT.

The sample holds a few counts of this clone. The rearrangement uses TRBV6-5 and TRBJ2-4; 9 bases fit TRBD1. V dropped 9 bases and J dropped 8; count of bases not matched to a gene: 11. This CDR3 spans 14 amino acids. Germline V gene lookup returns CDR1 MNHEY and CDR2 SVGAGI. The CDR3 is CASTTGQGRDIQYF. Here the CDR3 DNA reads TGTGCCAGTACGACGGGACAGGGACGTGACATTCAGTACTTC.

The chain combines TRBV29-1 with TRBJ2-7; TRBD1 aligns across 7 bases. Germline trimming cut 4 bases from V and 1 base from J; bases unmatched to any gene: 10. Per germline, CDR1 SQVTM and CDR2 ANQGSEA. The CDR3 covers 15 residues. CDR3 DNA: TGCAGCGTTGGGGACAGACGGGCGATATCCTACGAGCAGTACTTC. Translating it yields CSVGDRRAISYEQYF.

V is TRBV28 and J is TRBJ2-7; 7 bases are shared with TRBD2. This CDR3 contains 14 residues. V trimming: 5 bases; J trimming: 0 bases; junction bases outside the gene matches: 4. CDR1 and CDR2 (germline): MDHEN, SYDVKM. In DNA, the CDR3 is TGTGCCAGCAGTCGTGGGGACTACTCCTACGAGCAGTACTTC. Translating gives CASSRGDYSYEQYF.

The J gene is TRBJ2-1, the V gene TRBV19, with 15 nucleotides matching TRBD2. V shed 4 bases, J shed 8 bases, and the junction held 3 bases outside the gene matches. Germline-derived CDR1 and CDR2 are LNHDA and SQIVND (reference sequence). The CDR3 contains 15 residues. CDR3 sequence (DNA): TGTGCCAGTAGTAAGGGACTAGCGGGAGGTGATGAGCAGTTCTTC. It yields the protein CASSKGLAGGDEQFF.

The chain links TRBV6-4 to TRBJ2-2, with TRBD1 as a possible D gene (6 bases). Germline V gives CDR1 MRHNA, CDR2 SNTAGT. The CDR3 contains 14 residues. Trimming removed 6 bases from V and 4 bases from J, with 12 bases in between. The CDR3 DNA reads TGTGCCAGCAGCCAGGGGTTTAGCACCGGGGAGCTGTTTTTT. This translates into CASSQGFSTGELFF.

The chain links TRBV2 to TRBJ2-3; TRBD1 aligns across 8 bases. V was clipped by 6 bases and J by 2 bases; unmatched bases: 4. CDR1 is SNHLY, CDR2 FYNNEI, per germline. This CDR3 comprises 14 residues. The CDR3 DNA reads TGTGCCAGCAGGGAGGACAGGGTCACAGATACGCAGTATTTT. This translates into CASREDRVTDTQYF.

The chain is built from TRBV7-9 and TRBJ2-1; TRBD2 matches at 8 bases. The CDR3 is 13 residues long. Trimming took 5 bases from V and 12 from J; bases not matched to a gene: 9. In germline, CDR1 is SEHNR, CDR2 FQNEAQ (reference sequence). The DNA of the CDR3 is TGTGCCAGCAGCCCAGGAAGCGGGAGCTCGCAGTTCTTC. Its translation: CASSPGSGSSQFF.

There are a few counts of this clone. The rearrangement joins TRBV5-6 to TRBJ2-7; 11 bases match TRBD2. Germline V CDR1 and CDR2: SGHDT, YYEEEE. Trimming removed 5 bases from V and 6 bases from J; junction bases left unmatched: 4. The CDR3 sequence is 13 residues long. This CDR3 is CASRLAGEFEQYF. CDR3 sequence (DNA): TGTGCCAGCAGACTAGCGGGAGAATTCGAGCAGTACTTC.

The V gene is TRBV19, the J gene TRBJ2-5; TRBD1 agrees at 9 bases. The germline CDR1 and CDR2 sequences are LNHDA and SQIVND (reference sequence). The CDR3 is 16 residues long. The junction had 11 bases not matched to a gene; V was cut back by 4 bases and J by 5 bases. CDR3 in amino acids: CASSRLKQGAYETQYF. The CDR3 coding sequence is TGTGCCAGTAGTAGACTTAAACAGGGGGCGTATGAGACCCAGTACTTC.